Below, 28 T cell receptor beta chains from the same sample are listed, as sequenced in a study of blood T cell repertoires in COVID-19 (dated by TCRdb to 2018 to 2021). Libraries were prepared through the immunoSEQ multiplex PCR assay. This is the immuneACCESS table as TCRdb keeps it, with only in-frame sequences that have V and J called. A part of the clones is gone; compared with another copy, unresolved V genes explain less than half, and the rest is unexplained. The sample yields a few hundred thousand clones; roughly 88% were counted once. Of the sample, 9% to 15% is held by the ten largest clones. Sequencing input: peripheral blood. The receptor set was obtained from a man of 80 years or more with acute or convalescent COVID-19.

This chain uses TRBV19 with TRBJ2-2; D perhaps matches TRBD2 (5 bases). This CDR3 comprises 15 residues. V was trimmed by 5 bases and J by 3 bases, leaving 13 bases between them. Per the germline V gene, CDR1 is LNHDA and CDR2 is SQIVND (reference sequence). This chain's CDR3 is CASSRTLIDTGELFF. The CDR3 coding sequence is TGTGCCAGTAGTCGGACTCTAATAGACACCGGGGAGCTGTTTTTT.

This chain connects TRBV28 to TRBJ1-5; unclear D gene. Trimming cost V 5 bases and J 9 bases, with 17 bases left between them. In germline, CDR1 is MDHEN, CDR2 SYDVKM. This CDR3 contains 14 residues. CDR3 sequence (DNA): TGTGCCAGCAGTCCGGCCCCTGACAAACTGCCCCAGCATTTT. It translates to CASSPAPDKLPQHF. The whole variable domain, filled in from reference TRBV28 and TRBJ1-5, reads DVKVTQSSRYLVKRTGEKVFLECVQDMDHENMFWYRQDPGLGLRLIYFSYDVKMKEKGDIPEGYSVSREKKERFSLILESASTNQTSMYLCASSPAPDKLPQHFGDGTRLSIL.

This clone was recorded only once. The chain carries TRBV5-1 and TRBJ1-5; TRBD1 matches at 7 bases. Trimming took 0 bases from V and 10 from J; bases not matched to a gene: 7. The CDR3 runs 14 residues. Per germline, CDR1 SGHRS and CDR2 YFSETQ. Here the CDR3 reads CASSLGPGGSPQHF. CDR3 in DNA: TGCGCCAGCAGCTTGGGGCCAGGGGGAAGTCCCCAGCATTTT.

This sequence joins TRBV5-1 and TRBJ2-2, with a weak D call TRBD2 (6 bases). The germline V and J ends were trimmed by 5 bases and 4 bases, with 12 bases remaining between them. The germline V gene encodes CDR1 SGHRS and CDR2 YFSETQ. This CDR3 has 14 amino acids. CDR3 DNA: TGCGCCAGCAGGGATCAAGCGGGCACCGGGGAGCTGTTTTTT. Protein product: CASRDQAGTGELFF.

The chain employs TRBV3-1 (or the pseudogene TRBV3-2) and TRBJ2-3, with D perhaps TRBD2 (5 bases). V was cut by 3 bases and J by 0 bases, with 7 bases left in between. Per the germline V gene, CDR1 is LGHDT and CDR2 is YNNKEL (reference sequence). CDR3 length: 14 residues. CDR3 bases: TGTGCCAGCAGCCACGGGGTAAGCACAGATACGCAGTATTTT. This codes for CASSHGVSTDTQYF.

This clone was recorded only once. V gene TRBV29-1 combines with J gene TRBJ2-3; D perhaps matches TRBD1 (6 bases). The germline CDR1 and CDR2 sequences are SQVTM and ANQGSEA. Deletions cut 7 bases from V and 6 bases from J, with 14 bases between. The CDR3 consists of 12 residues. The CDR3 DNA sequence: TGCAGCGGTAGATCTGGGGGCGATACGCAGTATTTT. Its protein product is CSGRSGGDTQYF.

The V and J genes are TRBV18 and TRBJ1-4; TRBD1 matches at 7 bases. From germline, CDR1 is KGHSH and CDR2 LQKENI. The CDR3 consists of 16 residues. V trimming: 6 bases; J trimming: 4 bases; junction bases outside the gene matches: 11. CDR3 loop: CASSLEKGALNEKLFF. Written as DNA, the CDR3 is TGTGCCAGCTCTCTTGAGAAGGGGGCTCTTAATGAAAAACTGTTTTTT.

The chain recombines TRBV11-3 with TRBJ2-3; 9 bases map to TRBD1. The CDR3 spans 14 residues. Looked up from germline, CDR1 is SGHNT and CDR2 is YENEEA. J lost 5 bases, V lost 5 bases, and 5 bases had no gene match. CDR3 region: CASSLGTGRDTQYF. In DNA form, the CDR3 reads TGTGCCAGCAGCCTTGGGACAGGGAGAGATACGCAGTATTTT.

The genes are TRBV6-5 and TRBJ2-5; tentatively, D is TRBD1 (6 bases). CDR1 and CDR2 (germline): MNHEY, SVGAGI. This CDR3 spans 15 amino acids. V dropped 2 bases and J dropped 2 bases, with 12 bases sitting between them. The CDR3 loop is CASSYGQLLQETQYF. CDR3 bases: TGTGCCAGCAGTTACGGACAGCTCCTACAAGAGACCCAGTACTTC.

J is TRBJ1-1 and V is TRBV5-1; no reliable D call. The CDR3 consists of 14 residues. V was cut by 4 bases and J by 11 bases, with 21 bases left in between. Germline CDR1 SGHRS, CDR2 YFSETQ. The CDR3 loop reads CASSLNDGEGLAFF. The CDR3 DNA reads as TGCGCCAGCAGCCTTAACGACGGGGAGGGCTTGGCTTTCTTT.

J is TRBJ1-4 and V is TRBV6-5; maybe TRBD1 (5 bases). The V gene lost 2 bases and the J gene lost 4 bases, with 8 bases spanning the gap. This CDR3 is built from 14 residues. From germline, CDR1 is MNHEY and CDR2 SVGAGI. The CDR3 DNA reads TGTGCCAGCAGTTACGGGGGGGGTAATGAAAAACTGTTTTTT. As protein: CASSYGGGNEKLFF.

The chain's CDR3 is CASSPSVTALAKNIQYF. The CDR3, as DNA: TGTGCCAGCTCACCATCGGTGACAGCCTTAGCCAAAAACATTCAGTACTTC. V gene TRBV18 combines with J gene TRBJ2-4, with TRBD1 as a possible D gene (5 bases). The V gene lost 2 bases and the J gene lost 0 bases, with 14 bases spanning the gap. The germline V gene encodes CDR1 KGHSH and CDR2 LQKENI. This CDR3 has 17 residues.

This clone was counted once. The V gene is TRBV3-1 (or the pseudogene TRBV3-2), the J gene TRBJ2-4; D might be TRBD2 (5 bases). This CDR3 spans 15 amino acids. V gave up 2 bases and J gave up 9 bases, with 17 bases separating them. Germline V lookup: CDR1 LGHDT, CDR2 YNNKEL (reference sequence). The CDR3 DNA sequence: TGTGCCAGCAGCCAAACGGCATTAGGAGGCGGCATTCAGTACTTC. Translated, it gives CASSQTALGGGIQYF.

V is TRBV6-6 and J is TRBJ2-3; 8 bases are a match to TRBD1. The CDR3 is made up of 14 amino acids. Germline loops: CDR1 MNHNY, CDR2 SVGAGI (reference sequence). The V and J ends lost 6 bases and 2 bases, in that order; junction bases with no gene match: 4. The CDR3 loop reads CASREGQVTDTQYF. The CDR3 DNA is TGTGCCAGCAGAGAGGGACAGGTCACAGATACGCAGTATTTT.

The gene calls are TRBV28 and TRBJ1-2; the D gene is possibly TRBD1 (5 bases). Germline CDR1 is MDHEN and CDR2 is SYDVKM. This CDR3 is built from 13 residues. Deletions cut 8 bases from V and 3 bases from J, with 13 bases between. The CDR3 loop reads CASVGGVDYGYTF. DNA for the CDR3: TGTGCCAGCGTTGGGGGGGTGGACTATGGCTACACCTTC.

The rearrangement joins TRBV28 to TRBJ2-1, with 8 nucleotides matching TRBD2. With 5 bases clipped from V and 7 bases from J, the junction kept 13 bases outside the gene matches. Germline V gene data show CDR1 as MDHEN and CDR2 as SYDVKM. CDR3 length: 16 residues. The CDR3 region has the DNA TGTGCCAGCAGTCTGACATCGGGACTAGGGGGTAATGAGCAGTTCTTC. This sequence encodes CASSLTSGLGGNEQFF. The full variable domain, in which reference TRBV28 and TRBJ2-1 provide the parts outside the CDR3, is DVKVTQSSRYLVKRTGEKVFLECVQDMDHENMFWYRQDPGLGLRLIYFSYDVKMKEKGDIPEGYSVSREKKERFSLILESASTNQTSMYLCASSLTSGLGGNEQFFGPGTRLTVL.

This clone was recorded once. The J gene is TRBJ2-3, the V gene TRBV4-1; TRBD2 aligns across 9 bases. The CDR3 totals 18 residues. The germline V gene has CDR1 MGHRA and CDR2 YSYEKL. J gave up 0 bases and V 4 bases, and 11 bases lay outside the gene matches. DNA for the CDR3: TGCGCCAGCAGCCCTGGCGGTAGCGGGGGTCTCAGCACAGATACGCAGTATTTT. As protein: CASSPGGSGGLSTDTQYF.

The CDR3, as DNA: TGTGCCAGCAGCCAAGGCGGCGGCGCAGATACGCAGTATTTT. It is translated as CASSQGGGADTQYF. V usage is TRBV14 and J usage is TRBJ2-3; D not certain. The CDR3 consists of 14 residues. Germline V gene sequence: CDR1 SGHDN, CDR2 FVKESK. Between the trimmed V and J ends, which lost 1 base and 4 bases, there was a span of 9 bases.

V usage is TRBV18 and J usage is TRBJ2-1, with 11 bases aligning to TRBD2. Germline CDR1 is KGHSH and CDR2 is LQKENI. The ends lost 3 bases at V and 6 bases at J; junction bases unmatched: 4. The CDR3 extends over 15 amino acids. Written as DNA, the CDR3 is TGTGCCAGCTCACCCACTAGCGGGGGCTTCAATGAGCAGTTCTTC. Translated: CASSPTSGGFNEQFF.

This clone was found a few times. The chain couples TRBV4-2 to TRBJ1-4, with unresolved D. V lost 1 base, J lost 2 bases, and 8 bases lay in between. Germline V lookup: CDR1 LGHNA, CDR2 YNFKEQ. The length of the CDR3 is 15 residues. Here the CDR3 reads CASSQVGVTNEKLFF. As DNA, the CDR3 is TGTGCCAGCAGCCAAGTCGGGGTTACTAATGAAAAACTGTTTTTT.

The CDR3 is CASSRRSGRGQETQYF. The CDR3 bases are TGTGCCAGCAGCCGGAGAAGCGGGAGGGGGCAAGAGACCCAGTACTTC. The V and J genes are TRBV3-1 (or the pseudogene TRBV3-2) and TRBJ2-5; 10 bases are a match to TRBD2. Unmatched junction bases numbered 7, after V lost 4 bases and J lost 2 bases. This CDR3 spans 16 amino acids. Germline V gives CDR1 LGHDT, CDR2 YNNKEL (reference sequence).

The CDR3 loop is CASSLGGRYTGELFF. The CDR3 nucleotides are TGTGCCAGCAGCCTCGGGGGACGTTACACCGGGGAGCTGTTTTTT. The chain is built from TRBV5-4 and TRBJ2-2; TRBD2 is a possible D gene (6 bases). The CDR3 sequence is 15 residues long. V shed 4 bases and J shed 3 bases, with 13 bases lying between them. The germline gives CDR1 SGHNT, CDR2 YYREEE (reference sequence).

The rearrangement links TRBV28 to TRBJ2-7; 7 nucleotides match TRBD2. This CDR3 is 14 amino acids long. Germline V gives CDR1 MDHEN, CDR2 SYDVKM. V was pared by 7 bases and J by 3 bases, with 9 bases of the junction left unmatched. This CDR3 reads CASIGRASYYEQYF. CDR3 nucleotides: TGTGCCAGCATTGGGAGGGCCTCGTACTACGAGCAGTACTTC.

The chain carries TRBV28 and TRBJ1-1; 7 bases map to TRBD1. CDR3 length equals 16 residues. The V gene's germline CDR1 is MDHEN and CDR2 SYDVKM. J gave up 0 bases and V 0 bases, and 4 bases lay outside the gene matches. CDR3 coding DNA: TGTGCCAGCAGTTTATGGCAGGGGGGCATGAACACTGAAGCTTTCTTT. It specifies CASSLWQGGMNTEAFF.

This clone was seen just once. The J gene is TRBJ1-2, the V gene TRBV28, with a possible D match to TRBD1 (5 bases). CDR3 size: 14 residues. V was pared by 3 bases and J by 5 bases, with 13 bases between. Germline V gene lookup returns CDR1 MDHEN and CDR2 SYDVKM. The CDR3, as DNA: TGTGCCAGCAGTTTGCCCAGGGTAGTTTATGGCTACACCTTC. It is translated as CASSLPRVVYGYTF.

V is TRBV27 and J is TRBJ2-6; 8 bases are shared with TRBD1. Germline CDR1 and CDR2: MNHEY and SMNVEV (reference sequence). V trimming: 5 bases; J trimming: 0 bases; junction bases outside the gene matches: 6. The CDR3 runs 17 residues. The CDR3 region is CASSPRTGTSGANVLTF. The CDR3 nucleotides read TGTGCCAGCAGTCCCAGGACAGGGACCTCTGGGGCCAACGTCCTGACTTTC.

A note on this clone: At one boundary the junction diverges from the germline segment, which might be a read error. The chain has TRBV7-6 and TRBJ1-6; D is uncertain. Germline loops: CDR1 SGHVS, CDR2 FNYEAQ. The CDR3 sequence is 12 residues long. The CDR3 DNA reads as TGTGCCAGCAGCTCCGATAATTCACCCCTCCACTTT. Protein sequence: CASSSDNSPLHF.

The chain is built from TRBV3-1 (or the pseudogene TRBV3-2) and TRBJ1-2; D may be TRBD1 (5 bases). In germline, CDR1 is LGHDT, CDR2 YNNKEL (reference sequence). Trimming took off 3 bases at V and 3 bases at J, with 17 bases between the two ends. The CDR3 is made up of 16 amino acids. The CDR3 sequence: CASSHWGERGDYGYTF. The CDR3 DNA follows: TGTGCCAGCAGCCACTGGGGAGAACGGGGGGACTATGGCTACACCTTC.